This TCR beta chain was documented in a study of blood T cell repertoires in COVID-19. Study-level background: COVID-19 samples collected from the United States, Italy and Spain covered acute and convalescent phases. T cells, B-cell-depleted T cells, or PBMCs supplied cDNA or gDNA.

Study processing details: Amplifying reference gene primers gave estimates of nucleated cell counts. Sequenced by immunoSEQ multiplex PCR; TCRdb stores in-frame clones only, minus some. Clone size and the V and J calls come from that table; the DNA yielded D and trimming. The sample carries approximately 110,000 clones, about 76% recorded once. Trimming cost V 0 bases and J 9 bases; bases outside gene matches: 8. Germline V gene sequence: CDR1 LNHNV, CDR2 YYDKDF (reference sequence). The CDR3 has 15 residues. The chain couples TRBV15 to TRBJ1-5, with 7 bases aligning to TRBD1. The source material was peripheral blood. This TCR was sampled from a man older than 75 with acute or convalescent COVID-19. The CDR3 sequence is CATSRDSGQITPQHF. The CDR3 DNA follows: TGTGCCACCAGCAGAGATTCGGGACAGATAACGCCCCAGCATTTT.